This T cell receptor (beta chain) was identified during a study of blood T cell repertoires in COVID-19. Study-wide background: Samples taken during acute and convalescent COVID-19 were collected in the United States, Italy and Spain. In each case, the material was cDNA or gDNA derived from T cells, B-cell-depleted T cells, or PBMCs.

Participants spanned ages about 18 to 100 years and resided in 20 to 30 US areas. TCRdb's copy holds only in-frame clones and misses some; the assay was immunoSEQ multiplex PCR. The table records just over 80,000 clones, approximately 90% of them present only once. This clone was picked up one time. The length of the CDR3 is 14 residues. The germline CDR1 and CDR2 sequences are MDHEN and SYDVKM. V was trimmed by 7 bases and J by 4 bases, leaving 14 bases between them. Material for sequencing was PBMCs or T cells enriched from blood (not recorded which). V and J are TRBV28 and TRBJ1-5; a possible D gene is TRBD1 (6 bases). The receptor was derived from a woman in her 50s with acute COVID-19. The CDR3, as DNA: TGTGCCAGCAAGGAAGGGGGAGGGAATCAGCCCCAGCATTTT. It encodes CASKEGGGNQPQHF.